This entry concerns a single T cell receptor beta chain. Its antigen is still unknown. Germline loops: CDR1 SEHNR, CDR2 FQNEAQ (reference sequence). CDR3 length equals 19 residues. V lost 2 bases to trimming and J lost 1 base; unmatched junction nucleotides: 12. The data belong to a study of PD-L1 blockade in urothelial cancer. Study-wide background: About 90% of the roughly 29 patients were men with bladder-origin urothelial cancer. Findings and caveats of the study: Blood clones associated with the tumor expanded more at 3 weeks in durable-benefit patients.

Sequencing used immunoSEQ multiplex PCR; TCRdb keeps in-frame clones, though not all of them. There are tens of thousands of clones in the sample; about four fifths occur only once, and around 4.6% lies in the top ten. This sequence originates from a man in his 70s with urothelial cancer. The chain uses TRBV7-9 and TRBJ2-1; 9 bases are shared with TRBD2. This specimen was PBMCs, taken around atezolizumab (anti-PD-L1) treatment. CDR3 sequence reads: CASSLKMTGGRASYNEQFF. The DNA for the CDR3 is TGTGCCAGCAGCTTAAAGATGACGGGCGGGAGGGCATCCTACAATGAGCAGTTCTTC.